The 11 T cell receptor beta chains below were found in one sample sequenced in a study of molecular identifiers for immune sequencing clone quantification. Via MiXCR, TCRdb re-called the PCR reads, giving one row per CDR3 protein. Among about 640,000 distinct CDR3 sequences listed, 15% to 20% were seen once. The sequencing sample was made of naive CD8+ T cells from blood, with Jurkat cell RNA spiked in. Subset noted: FACS-sorted CD8+CD4-CCR7+CD45RA+ naive T cells. The receptors come from a human donor in good health. Some libraries in this study had Jurkat cell RNA spiked in.

This clonotype occurred many times. The CDR3 is CASSQLQQGNTEAFF. The CDR3 nucleotides are TGTGCCAGCAGCCAACTCCAACAGGGGAACACTGAAGCTTTCTTT. The genes are TRBV3-1 and TRBJ1-1; D is perhaps TRBD1 (6 bases). The V and J ends lost 2 bases and 1 base respectively, with 11 bases between them. Germline CDR1 is LGHDT and CDR2 is YNNKEL (reference sequence). This CDR3 comprises 15 residues.

Comments on this clonotype: A read error is possible here, since a much larger clone lies one base away. The chain uses TRBV3-1 and TRBJ2-5, with no clear D. The CDR3 sequence is 16 residues long. Germline V gives CDR1 LGHDT, CDR2 YNNKEL (reference sequence). The CDR3 nucleotides are TGTGCCAGCAGCCAAGTGTTATTAGCAGACCAAGGGACCCAGTACTTC. Encoded protein: CASSQVLLADQGTQYF.

This clonotype showed up just a few times. The chain uses TRBV28 and TRBJ1-5; D unresolved. Germline CDR1 and CDR2: MDHEN and SYDVKM. The germline V and J ends were trimmed by 3 bases and 3 bases, with 6 bases remaining between them. CDR3 size: 13 residues. CDR3 bases: TGTGCCAGCAGTTTTTTTATCAATCAGCCCCAGCATTTT. As protein: CASSFFINQPQHF.

This clonotype was counted at least ten times. The chain links TRBV12-3 or TRBV12-4 to TRBJ2-6; D perhaps matches TRBD1 (7 bases). The CDR3 spans 19 residues. The germline V and J ends were trimmed by 5 bases and 0 bases, with 20 bases remaining between them. CDR3 sequence: CASSPQSRDSVSGANVLTF. The CDR3 nucleotides are TGTGCCAGCAGTCCCCAGTCGCGGGACAGCGTCTCTGGGGCCAACGTCCTGACTTTC.

At least ten counts were recorded for this clonotype. V usage is TRBV6-5 and J usage is TRBJ1-4; possibly TRBD1 for D (6 bases). CDR1 is MNHEY and CDR2 is SVGAGI in the germline V gene. Between the trimmed V and J ends, which lost 10 bases and 7 bases, there was a span of 16 bases. This CDR3 has 13 residues. DNA of the CDR3: TGTGCCATCGCACGGGACACAAGTGAAAAACTGTTTTTT. Amino acids: CAIARDTSEKLFF.

This clonotype has a handful of counts. V usage is TRBV28 and J usage is TRBJ2-5; TRBD2 matches 7 bases. The trim removed 6 bases at V and 4 bases at J, leaving 8 bases unmatched. Germline CDR1 reads MDHEN; CDR2 reads SYDVKM. The CDR3 is 14 residues long. CDR3 sequence: CASRTTGGGETQYF. Written as DNA, the CDR3 is TGTGCCAGCAGAACTACGGGCGGGGGAGAGACCCAGTACTTC.

This clonotype showed up many times. V usage is TRBV7-6 and J usage is TRBJ2-3, with unresolved D. CDR3 length equals 13 residues. From germline, CDR1 is SGHVS and CDR2 FNYEAQ. Between the trimmed V and J ends, which lost 0 bases and 4 bases, there was a span of 5 bases. The DNA for the CDR3 is TGTGCCAGCAGCTTAGCGGGTTCAGATACGCAGTATTTT. Translated, it gives CASSLAGSDTQYF.

This clonotype has ten or more counts. V is TRBV20-1 and J is TRBJ1-1; D is uncertain. The CDR3 sequence is 13 residues long. Trimming took 0 bases from V and 10 from J, leaving 15 bases between them. Germline V gene sequence: CDR1 DFQATT, CDR2 SNEGSKA (reference sequence). DNA for the CDR3: TGCAGTGCTAGAGATCGGCTCAACGCGTTAGCTTTCTTT. Protein sequence: CSARDRLNALAFF.

Many counts were recorded for this clonotype. In nucleotides, the CDR3 is TGTGCCAGCAGCCCAGGAACGTACCCCATATATTTT. Amino acid sequence: CASSPGTYPIYF. The chain combines TRBV7-9 with TRBJ1-3; no clear D gene. V lost 5 bases to trimming and J lost 11 bases, with 13 bases between them. The germline CDR1 and CDR2 sequences are SEHNR and FQNEAQ (reference sequence). This CDR3 has 12 residues.

About this clonotype itself: This may come from a read error, since a much larger clone is one base off. The rearrangement joins TRBV25-1 to TRBJ2-1; D not certain. Looked up from germline, CDR1 is MGHDK and CDR2 is SYGVNS. The CDR3 loop spans 14 amino acids. V was clipped by 6 bases and J by 0 bases, with 9 bases between them. The CDR3 DNA is TGTGCCAGCAGAGACCCGAGCTCCTACAATGAGCAGTTCTTC. Its protein is CASRDPSSYNEQFF.

Worth noting for this clonotype: With a much larger clone just one base away, this may be a read error. V is TRBV5-1 and J is TRBJ2-7, with D maybe TRBD2 (6 bases). Germline CDR1 reads SGHRS; CDR2 reads YFSETQ. This CDR3 contains 15 residues. The CDR3 spells CASSLVGGSNYGQYF. The CDR3 coding sequence is TGCGCCAGCAGCTTGGTTGGGGGGTCAAACTACGGGCAGTACTTC.